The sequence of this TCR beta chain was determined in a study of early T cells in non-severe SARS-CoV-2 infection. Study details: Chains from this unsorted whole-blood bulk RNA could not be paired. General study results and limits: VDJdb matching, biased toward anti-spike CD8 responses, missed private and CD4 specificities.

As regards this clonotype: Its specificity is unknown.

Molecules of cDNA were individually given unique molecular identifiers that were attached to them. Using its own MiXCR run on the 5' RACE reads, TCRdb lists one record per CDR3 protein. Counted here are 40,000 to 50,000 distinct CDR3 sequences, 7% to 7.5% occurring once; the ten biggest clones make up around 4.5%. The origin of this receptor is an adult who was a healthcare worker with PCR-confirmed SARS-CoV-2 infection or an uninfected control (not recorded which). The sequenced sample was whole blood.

The CDR3 DNA is TGTGCCAGCAGCTCCCCGGACAGGGTGCATGGCTACACCTTC. Translation: CASSSPDRVHGYTF. V is TRBV5-4 and J is TRBJ1-2; 8 bases align to TRBD1. The ends lost 3 bases at V and 6 bases at J; junction bases unmatched: 7. The CDR3 contains 14 residues. Germline values: CDR1 SGHNT, CDR2 YYREEE (reference sequence).